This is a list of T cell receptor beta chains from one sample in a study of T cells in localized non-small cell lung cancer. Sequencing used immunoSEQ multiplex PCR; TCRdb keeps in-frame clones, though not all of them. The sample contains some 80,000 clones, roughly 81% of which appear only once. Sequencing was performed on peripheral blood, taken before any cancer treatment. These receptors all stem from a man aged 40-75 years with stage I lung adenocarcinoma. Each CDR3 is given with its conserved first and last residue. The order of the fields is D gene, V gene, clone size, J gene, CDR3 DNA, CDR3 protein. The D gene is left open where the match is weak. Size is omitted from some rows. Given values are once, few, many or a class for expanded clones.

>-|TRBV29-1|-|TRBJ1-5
TGCAGCGTTGCCTTCGGGGGGGCGGGCAATCAGCCCCAGCATTTT
CSVAFGGAGNQPQHF
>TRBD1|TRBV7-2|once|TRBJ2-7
TGTGCCAGCAGCTTCGCCGGGACAGGGGCCAACGAGCAGTACTTC
CASSFAGTGANEQYF
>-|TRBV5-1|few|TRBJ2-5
TGCGCCAGCAGCTTGGACAGGGCGATCCAAGAGACCCAGTACTTC
CASSLDRAIQETQYF
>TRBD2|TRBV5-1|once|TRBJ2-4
TGCGCCAGCAGCCCGGTGGGACTAGCCGTGGCCAAAAACATTCAGTACTTC
CASSPVGLAVAKNIQYF
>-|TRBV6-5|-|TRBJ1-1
TGTGCCAGCAGTTACTCGTACTTACAGGAAGCTTTCTTT
CASSYSYLQEAFF
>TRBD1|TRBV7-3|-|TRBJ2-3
TGTGCCAGCAGCTTCGGTCCAGGGGGCAATACGCAGTATTTT
CASSFGPGGNTQYF
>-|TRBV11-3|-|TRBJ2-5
TGTGCCAGCAGCCAGGGGGAGACCCAGTACTTC
CASSQGETQYF
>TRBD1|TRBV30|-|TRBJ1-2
TGTGCCTGGAACAGGGGAGGCAACCACTATGGCTACACCTTC
CAWNRGGNHYGYTF
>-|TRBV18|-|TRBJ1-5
TGTGCCACCCGCGAGACGCAAAATCAGCCCCAGCATTTT
CATRETQNQPQHF
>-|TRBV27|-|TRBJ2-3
TGTGCCAGCAAATCGGCCGACACAGATACGCAGTATTTT
CASKSADTDTQYF
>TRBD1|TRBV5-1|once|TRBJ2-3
TGCGCCAGCAGCTTGGAACAGGGGGATACGCAGTATTTT
CASSLEQGDTQYF
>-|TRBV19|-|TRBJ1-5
TGTGCCAGTAGTGATTACAACGCTTACACAAATCAGCCCCAGCATTTT
CASSDYNAYTNQPQHF
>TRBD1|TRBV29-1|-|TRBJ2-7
TGCAGCGTTGGTCAGGGGGCATTATACGAGCAGTACTTC
CSVGQGALYEQYF
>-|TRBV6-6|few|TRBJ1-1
TGTGCCAGCAGTCTACAGGGGAACACTGAAGCTTTCTTT
CASSLQGNTEAFF
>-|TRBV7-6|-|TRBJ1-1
TGTGCCAGCAGCTTAGCGCAGGGCAGGGAGGGCACTGAAGCTTTCTTT
CASSLAQGREGTEAFF
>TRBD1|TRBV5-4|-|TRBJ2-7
TGTGCCAGCAGCTCCGACAGGGGGGCCTACGAGCAGTACTTC
CASSSDRGAYEQYF
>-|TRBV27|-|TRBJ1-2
TGTGCCAGCAGCATGCAGGCCTCCTATGGCTACACCTTC
CASSMQASYGYTF
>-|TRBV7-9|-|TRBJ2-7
TGTGCCAGCAGCCCAGCCGATTTGCGGGGAGGCTACGAGCAGTACTTC
CASSPADLRGGYEQYF
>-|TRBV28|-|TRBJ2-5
TGTGCCAGCAGTTTAGGAGTGGGCACCATCCAAGAGACCCAGTACTTC
CASSLGVGTIQETQYF
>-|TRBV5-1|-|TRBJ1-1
TGCGCCAGCAGCTTCGCCAATAAATTGAACACTGAAGCTTTCTTT
CASSFANKLNTEAFF
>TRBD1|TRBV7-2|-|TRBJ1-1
TGTGCCAGCAGCTTTCGGACAGGGCTTGGGAACACTGAAGCTTTCTTT
CASSFRTGLGNTEAFF
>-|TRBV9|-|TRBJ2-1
TGTGCCAGCAGCGTAGGGGAGGGGGCTTTTAATGAGCAGTTCTTC
CASSVGEGAFNEQFF
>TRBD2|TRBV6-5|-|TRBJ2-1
TGTGCCAGCAGTCGAGCGGGAGGGCCGCAGAATGAGCAGTTCTTC
CASSRAGGPQNEQFF
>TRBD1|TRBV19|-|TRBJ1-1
TGTGCCAGTAGTTCCACCTTAACAGGGGTGATCGGAGCTTTCTTT
CASSSTLTGVIGAFF
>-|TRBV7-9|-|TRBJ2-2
TGTGCCAGCAGCTTAAACAGCGCCGGGGAGCTGTTTTTT
CASSLNSAGELFF
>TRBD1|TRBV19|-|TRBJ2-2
TGTGCCAGTAGTAGTAGGGGGCGGGACACCGGGGAGCTGTTTTTT
CASSSRGRDTGELFF
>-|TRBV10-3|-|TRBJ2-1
TGTGCCATCAGTGACCCGACAAGTTTGAATGAGCAGTTCTTC
CAISDPTSLNEQFF
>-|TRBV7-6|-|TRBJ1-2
TGTGCCAGCAGCTTAGCGCTGTCAGGGTTCGGGCTTAACTATGGCTACACCTTC
CASSLALSGFGLNYGYTF
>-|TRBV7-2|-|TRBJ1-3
TGTGCCAGCAGCTACCTTAACTCTGGAAACACCATATATTTT
CASSYLNSGNTIYF
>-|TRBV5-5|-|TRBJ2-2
TGTGCCAGCAGCTTCTACACCCCCTTAGGGACCGGGGAGCTGTTTTTT
CASSFYTPLGTGELFF
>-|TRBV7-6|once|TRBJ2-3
TGTGCCAGCAGCTCCCCGGGCGGGTGGTCAAGCACAGATACGCAGTATTTT
CASSSPGGWSSTDTQYF
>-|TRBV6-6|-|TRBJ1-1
TGTGCCAGCAGTCCCCCTCGGGGGGGACCCACTGAAGCTTTCTTT
CASSPPRGGPTEAFF
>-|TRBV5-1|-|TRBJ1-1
TGCGCCAGCAGCTTGGCCGCGGGGACTGAAGCTTTCTTT
CASSLAAGTEAFF
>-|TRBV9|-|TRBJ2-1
TGTGCCAGCAGCGTAGGATCCCACAATGAGCAGTTCTTC
CASSVGSHNEQFF
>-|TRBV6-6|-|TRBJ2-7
TGTGCCAGCAGTTACGGGGGCGGAACCTACGAGCAGTACTTC
CASSYGGGTYEQYF
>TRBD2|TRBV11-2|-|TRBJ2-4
TGTGCCAGCGGGTTCGGGGGGGTAGCCAAAAACATTCAGTACTTC
CASGFGGVAKNIQYF
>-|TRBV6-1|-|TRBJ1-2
TGTGCCAGCAGCGCCGGGCCCTCCTATGGCTACACCTTC
CASSAGPSYGYTF
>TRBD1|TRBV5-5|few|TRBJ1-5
TGTGCCAGCAGCTTAACAGGGGGGCCCCAGCATTTT
CASSLTGGPQHF